This T cell receptor (beta chain) was identified during a study of CD8 T cells in Susac syndrome (dated by TCRdb to the late 2010s). For context, the study as a whole: Repertoire sequencing was used to test whether CD8+ T cell activation and differentiation in Susac syndrome was antigen driven. The clonality of the CD8+ T cell repertoire was compared across about 12 healthy donors, roughly 14 Susac syndrome patients and around 16 multiple sclerosis patients. Results and caveats for the whole study, not just this receptor: The TCR sequencing and HLA analysis was acknowledged to have included a relatively small number of individuals.

RNA was extracted using the RNeasy kit, and roughly 0.5 to 1 microgram was reverse transcribed with random hexamers. The immunoSEQ multiplex PCR assay, which covers 54 Vbeta and 13 Jbeta segments, was used to amplify TCR beta CDR3 regions. To correct PCR amplification bias, a synthetic template baseline was used for both primer optimization and computational correction. The original methods were these. Only productive sequences were kept, with reads annotated to V, D and J genes according to IMGT and analyzed in immunoSEQ Analyzer. Clonality was calculated as one minus the Shannon entropy normalized by log2 of the number of productive unique sequences. For each patient and control, public and private clones were evaluated within the 100 most prevalent clones. Clones were defined as Susac-specific when absent from the healthy and MS cohorts, from about 970 published viral clones and from other ImmuneACCESS disease sequences. In-frame beta chains were kept once TCRdb had trimmed the public reads at Q25 with fastp and called clones with MiXCR. CDR3 protein sequences are deduplicated, and each keeps its most common genes and DNA. These V and J calls are TCRdb output, not the study's own analysis. Within this sample are 15,000 to 20,000 distinct CDR3 sequences, with 85% to 95% of them counted one time only. 0.2% to 0.3% of the sample is held by the ten biggest clonotypes.

High-throughput TCR beta sequencing profiled peripheral blood CD8+ and CD4+ T cells from healthy donors, Susac syndrome patients and multiple sclerosis patients. The healthy donors served as controls matched for age and sex. Bulk CD8+ and CD4+ T cells were purified by magnetic negative isolation, while CD8+ TEMRA cells were enriched using FACS. Blood was collected in EDTA tubes and processed within 24 hours, with PBMCs isolated through density gradient centrifugation. PBMCs intended for TCR sequencing were frozen in liquid nitrogen and were later thawed in a 37 degrees C water bath. A purity of at least 90% was achieved for sorted or isolated CD4+, CD8+ and CD8+ TEMRA cells. Concerning this clonotype itself: Its antigen is not yet known. Nothing much larger sits one base from this clone, and base qualities are not available.

The CDR3 numbers 16 residues from cysteine through phenylalanine. Only the CDR3 part of the read is kept: 48 bases, read in frame from the first base. Trimmed from V: 2 bases; trimmed from J: 3 bases; junction bases lacking a gene match: 3. This TCR was recovered from a human donor in good health. In this chain, TRBV23-1 is recombined with TRBJ2-1, with TRBD1 identical over 11 junction bases. TRBV23-1 is designated an ORF whose function remains uncertain. The sample was CD8+ T cells from PBMCs. The DNA is as follows: TGCGCCAGCAGTCAAACGGGACAGGGGGACTACAATGAGCAGTTCTTC. This codes for CASSQTGQGDYNEQFF.